These T cell receptor beta chains were read from a single sample in a study of OX40 agonist ivuxolimab in advanced cancers. Profiled with immunoSEQ multiplex PCR; TCRdb holds only in-frame clones, not every one. Here the sample spans approximately 43,000 clones, around nine tenths being singletons. The sample in question was CD4+ or CD8+ T cells sorted from blood, obtained in a trial of the OX40 agonist ivuxolimab. All receptors derive from an adult with an advanced solid tumor such as melanoma, head and neck, liver or kidney cancer. Each CDR3 is given with its conserved first and last residue. D genes are given only for firm matches. Size is omitted from some rows. Given values are once, few, many or a class for expanded clones.

clone_size: .
d_call: .
v_call: TRBV4-1
j_call: TRBJ2-2
cdr3_length: 16
cdr3_nt: TGCGCCAGCAGCCAGGGGCCGACGGCTACCACCGGGGAGCTGTTTTTT
cdr3_aa: CASSQGPTATTGELFF

clone_size: .
d_call: TRBD1
v_call: TRBV6-5
j_call: TRBJ1-2
cdr3_length: 15
cdr3_nt: TGTGCCAGCAGCCTCTCCGGGACAGGGGACTATGGCTACACCTTC
cdr3_aa: CASSLSGTGDYGYTF

clone_size: .
d_call: .
v_call: TRBV18
j_call: TRBJ1-6
cdr3_length: 16
cdr3_nt: TGTGCCAGCTCCCCCTCACGTTCTACAGGGAATTCACCCCTCCACTTT
cdr3_aa: CASSPSRSTGNSPLHF

clone_size: .
d_call: .
v_call: TRBV2
j_call: TRBJ2-7
cdr3_length: 12
cdr3_nt: TGTGCCAGCAGTGGTCCCTCCTACGAGCAGTACTTC
cdr3_aa: CASSGPSYEQYF

clone_size: .
d_call: .
v_call: TRBV6-1
j_call: TRBJ2-2
cdr3_length: 16
cdr3_nt: TGTGCCAGCAGTGAAGAACGGGTGCGGGGCGACGGGGAGCTGTTTTTT
cdr3_aa: CASSEERVRGDGELFF

clone_size: .
d_call: .
v_call: TRBV6-1
j_call: TRBJ2-7
cdr3_length: 14
cdr3_nt: TGTGCCAGCAGGCCAGACCTCGACAGCTACGAGCAGTACTTC
cdr3_aa: CASRPDLDSYEQYF

clone_size: .
d_call: .
v_call: TRBV7-7
j_call: TRBJ1-2
cdr3_length: 19
cdr3_nt: TGTGCCAGCAGCTTACACCCAGGGCTTCTCGGAGGAGCTAACTATGGCTACACCTTC
cdr3_aa: CASSLHPGLLGGANYGYTF

clone_size: .
d_call: TRBD1
v_call: TRBV29-1
j_call: TRBJ2-5
cdr3_length: 13
cdr3_nt: TGCAGCGTTGATGGGACAGGACAAGAGACCCAGTACTTC
cdr3_aa: CSVDGTGQETQYF

clone_size: .
d_call: .
v_call: TRBV6-1
j_call: TRBJ2-1
cdr3_length: 16
cdr3_nt: TGTGCCAGCAGTGAACGCTTGGGGAGCTCCTACAATGAGCAGTTCTTC
cdr3_aa: CASSERLGSSYNEQFF

clone_size: .
d_call: .
v_call: TRBV30
j_call: TRBJ1-1
cdr3_length: 15
cdr3_nt: TGTGCCTGGAAGTCCAGGGCCCCGTCGGGCGCTGAAGCTTTCTTT
cdr3_aa: CAWKSRAPSGAEAFF

clone_size: few
d_call: .
v_call: TRBV7-8
j_call: TRBJ2-7
cdr3_length: 13
cdr3_nt: TGTGCCAGCAGCTTACGGGTCCCCTACGAGCAGTACTTC
cdr3_aa: CASSLRVPYEQYF

clone_size: .
d_call: .
v_call: TRBV7-8
j_call: TRBJ1-6
cdr3_length: 15
cdr3_nt: TGTGCCAGCAGCGTTTACAGGGTGGCGGGATCACCCCTCCACTTT
cdr3_aa: CASSVYRVAGSPLHF

clone_size: few
d_call: TRBD2
v_call: TRBV10-3
j_call: TRBJ2-7
cdr3_length: 14
cdr3_nt: TGTGCCATCAGTCGGGAGGCCACCTCCTACGAGCAGTACTTC
cdr3_aa: CAISREATSYEQYF

clone_size: .
d_call: .
v_call: TRBV6-5
j_call: TRBJ2-7
cdr3_length: 14
cdr3_nt: TGTGCCAGCAGACCCGACGCTATTACCTACGAGCAGTACTTC
cdr3_aa: CASRPDAITYEQYF

clone_size: .
d_call: TRBD2
v_call: TRBV25-1
j_call: TRBJ2-2
cdr3_length: 15
cdr3_nt: TGTGCCAGCAGTGACTCTAGCGGGAACACCGGGGAGCTGTTTTTT
cdr3_aa: CASSDSSGNTGELFF

clone_size: .
d_call: TRBD1
v_call: TRBV19
j_call: TRBJ1-5
cdr3_length: 18
cdr3_nt: TGTGCCAGTAGTATAGACTGGGACAGGCTATATAGCAATCAGCCCCAGCATTTT
cdr3_aa: CASSIDWDRLYSNQPQHF

clone_size: .
d_call: .
v_call: TRBV19
j_call: TRBJ2-7
cdr3_length: 13
cdr3_nt: TGTGCCAGTAGTATAGACCCTAGGGGCGAGCAGTACTTC
cdr3_aa: CASSIDPRGEQYF

clone_size: .
d_call: .
v_call: TRBV11-2
j_call: TRBJ2-1
cdr3_length: 15
cdr3_nt: TGTGCCAGCAGCCCGGGGGAACCCTCCTACAATGAGCAGTTCTTC
cdr3_aa: CASSPGEPSYNEQFF

clone_size: .
d_call: TRBD2
v_call: TRBV2
j_call: TRBJ2-4
cdr3_length: 16
cdr3_nt: TGTGCCAGCAGTGAAGGCGGTGGCGGGGGGGGAAACATTCAGTACTTC
cdr3_aa: CASSEGGGGGGNIQYF

clone_size: .
d_call: .
v_call: TRBV6-5
j_call: TRBJ2-7
cdr3_length: 13
cdr3_nt: TGTGCCAGCAAACACGACAGGAATACCGAGCAGTACTTC
cdr3_aa: CASKHDRNTEQYF

clone_size: .
d_call: .
v_call: TRBV5-1
j_call: TRBJ1-6
cdr3_length: 16
cdr3_nt: TGCGCCAGCAGCTTTTGGACCGACAGGAGTTATTCACCCCTCCACTTT
cdr3_aa: CASSFWTDRSYSPLHF

clone_size: once
d_call: .
v_call: TRBV28
j_call: TRBJ1-1
cdr3_length: 15
cdr3_nt: TGTGCCAGCAGTCCACTTGCCAGGGTGAGCGCTGAAGCTTTCTTT
cdr3_aa: CASSPLARVSAEAFF

clone_size: .
d_call: .
v_call: TRBV5-1
j_call: TRBJ1-4
cdr3_length: 16
cdr3_nt: TGCGCCAGCAGCGAAGGGGCCTCGCAAACTAATGAAAAACTGTTTTTT
cdr3_aa: CASSEGASQTNEKLFF

clone_size: .
d_call: .
v_call: TRBV19
j_call: TRBJ2-5
cdr3_length: 13
cdr3_nt: TGTGCCAGTAGTATAGGCTGGGAAGAGACCCAGTACTTC
cdr3_aa: CASSIGWEETQYF

clone_size: .
d_call: TRBD1
v_call: TRBV2
j_call: TRBJ1-6
cdr3_length: 15
cdr3_nt: TGTGCCAGCAAACCGACAGGGGGCAGTAATTCACCCCTCCACTTT
cdr3_aa: CASKPTGGSNSPLHF

clone_size: .
d_call: TRBD1
v_call: TRBV7-2
j_call: TRBJ1-4
cdr3_length: 14
cdr3_nt: TGTGCCAGCAGCAAGACAGGGGGCTTGGAAAAACTGTTTTTT
cdr3_aa: CASSKTGGLEKLFF

clone_size: .
d_call: .
v_call: TRBV12-5
j_call: TRBJ1-5
cdr3_length: 14
cdr3_nt: TGTGCTAGTGGTTCGGGACACCTCAATCAGCCCCAGCATTTT
cdr3_aa: CASGSGHLNQPQHF

clone_size: .
d_call: .
v_call: TRBV11-2
j_call: TRBJ2-5
cdr3_length: 11
cdr3_nt: TGTGCCAGCAGTCCCCAAGAGACCCAGTACTTC
cdr3_aa: CASSPQETQYF

clone_size: once
d_call: .
v_call: TRBV9
j_call: TRBJ2-5
cdr3_length: 18
cdr3_nt: TGTGCCAGCAGCGTAGCTGGAGGGGGCGCATCTGGTGGGCAGACCCAGTACTTC
cdr3_aa: CASSVAGGGASGGQTQYF

clone_size: .
d_call: TRBD1
v_call: TRBV11-1
j_call: TRBJ2-1
cdr3_length: 12
cdr3_nt: TGTGCCAGCAGCTTGGACAGGAATGAGCAGTTCTTC
cdr3_aa: CASSLDRNEQFF

clone_size: .
d_call: .
v_call: TRBV28
j_call: TRBJ1-5
cdr3_length: 13
cdr3_nt: TGTGCCAGCAGCGAAGTAGGCAATCAGCCCCAGCATTTT
cdr3_aa: CASSEVGNQPQHF

clone_size: .
d_call: .
v_call: TRBV5-1
j_call: TRBJ2-5
cdr3_length: 13
cdr3_nt: TGCGCCAGCAGCTTGCTTAGCGCGGAGACCCAGTACTTC
cdr3_aa: CASSLLSAETQYF